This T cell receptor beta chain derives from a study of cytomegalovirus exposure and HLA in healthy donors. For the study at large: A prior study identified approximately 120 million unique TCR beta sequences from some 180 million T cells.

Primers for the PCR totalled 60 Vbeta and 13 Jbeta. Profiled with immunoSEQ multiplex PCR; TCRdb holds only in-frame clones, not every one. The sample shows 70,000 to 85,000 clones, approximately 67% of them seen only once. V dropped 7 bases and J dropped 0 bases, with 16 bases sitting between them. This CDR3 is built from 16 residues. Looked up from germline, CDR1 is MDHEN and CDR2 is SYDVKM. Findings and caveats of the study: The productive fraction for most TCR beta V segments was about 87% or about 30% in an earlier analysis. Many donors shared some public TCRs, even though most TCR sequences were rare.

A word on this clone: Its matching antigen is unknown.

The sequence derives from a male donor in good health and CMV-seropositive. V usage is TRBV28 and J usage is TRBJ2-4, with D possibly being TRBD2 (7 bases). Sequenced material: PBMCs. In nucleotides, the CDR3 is TGTGCCAGCACCTGGGGGGGGGCGTCAGCCAAAAACATTCAGTACTTC. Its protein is CASTWGGASAKNIQYF.